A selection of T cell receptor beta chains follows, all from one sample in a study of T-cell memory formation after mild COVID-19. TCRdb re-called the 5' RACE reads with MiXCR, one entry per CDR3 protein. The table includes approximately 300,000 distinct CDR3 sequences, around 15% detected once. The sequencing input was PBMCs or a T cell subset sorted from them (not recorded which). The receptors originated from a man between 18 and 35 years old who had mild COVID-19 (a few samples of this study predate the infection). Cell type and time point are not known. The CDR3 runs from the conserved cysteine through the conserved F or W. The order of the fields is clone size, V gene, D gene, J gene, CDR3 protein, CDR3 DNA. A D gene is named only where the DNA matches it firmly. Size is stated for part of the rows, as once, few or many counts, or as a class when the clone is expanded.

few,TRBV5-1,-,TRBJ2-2,CASSLVVGTNTGELFF,TGCGCCAGCAGCTTGGTGGTAGGAACCAACACCGGGGAGCTGTTTTTT
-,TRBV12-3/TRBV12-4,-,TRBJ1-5,CASGRDTLQGNQPQHF,TGTGCCAGCGGCCGGGACACCCTCCAAGGCAATCAGCCCCAGCATTTT
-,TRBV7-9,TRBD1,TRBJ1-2,CASSWTGTAYGYTF,TGTGCCAGCAGCTGGACCGGGACAGCGTATGGCTACACCTTC
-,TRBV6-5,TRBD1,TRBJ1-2,CASNRQGLDGYTF,TGTGCCAGCAACCGACAGGGGTTGGATGGCTACACCTTC
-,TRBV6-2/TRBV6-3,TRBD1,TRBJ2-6,CASSARDRGPRVYGANVLTF,TGTGCCAGCAGTGCCCGGGACAGGGGGCCGAGGGTGTATGGGGCCAACGTCCTGACTTTC
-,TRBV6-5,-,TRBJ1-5,CASNHLDQPQHF,TGTGCCAGCAACCACCTGGATCAGCCCCAGCATTTT
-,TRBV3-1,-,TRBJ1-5,CASSQSHYRYSNQPQHF,TGTGCCAGCAGCCAATCACATTACAGGTATAGCAATCAGCCCCAGCATTTT
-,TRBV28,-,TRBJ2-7,CASISSGGPQYF,TGTGCCAGCATCTCAAGTGGTGGGCCGCAGTACTTC
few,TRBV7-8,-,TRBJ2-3,CASTRDTQYF,TGTGCCAGCACACGGGATACGCAGTATTTT
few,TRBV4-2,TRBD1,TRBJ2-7,CASSQYSGTGAYEQYF,TGTGCCAGCAGCCAATACTCCGGGACAGGGGCCTACGAGCAGTACTTC
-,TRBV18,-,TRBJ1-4,CASSRRNNEKLFF,TGTGCCAGCTCAAGGCGGAACAATGAAAAACTGTTTTTT
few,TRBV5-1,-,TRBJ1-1,CASSLRGVGNTEAFF,TGCGCCAGCAGCTTGAGGGGGGTGGGGAACACTGAAGCTTTCTTT
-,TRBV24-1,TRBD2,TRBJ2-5,CATSDLPGGRETQYF,TGTGCCACCAGTGATTTACCGGGAGGCCGGGAGACCCAGTACTTC
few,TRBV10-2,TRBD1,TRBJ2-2,CASRWDSNTGELFF,TGCGCCAGCAGGTGGGACAGCAACACCGGGGAGCTGTTTTTT
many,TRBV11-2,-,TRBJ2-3,CASSLVAAADTQYF,TGTGCCAGCAGCTTAGTTGCCGCGGCAGATACGCAGTATTTT
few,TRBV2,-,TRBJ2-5,CASSAGPGREQTQYF,TGTGCCAGCAGTGCAGGTCCGGGCAGGGAACAGACCCAGTACTTC
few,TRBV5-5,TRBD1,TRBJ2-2,CASRPTSGGAWTGELFF,TGTGCCAGCAGACCCACTTCAGGGGGCGCGTGGACCGGGGAGCTGTTTTTT
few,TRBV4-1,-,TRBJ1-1,CASSQPGTLSVEAFF,TGCGCCAGCAGCCAGCCCGGGACACTCTCGGTTGAGGCTTTCTTT
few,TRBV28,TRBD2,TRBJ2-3,CASTPSGGGIDTQYF,TGTGCCAGCACCCCTTCGGGGGGGGGGATAGATACGCAGTATTTT
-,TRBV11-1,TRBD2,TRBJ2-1,CASSSPGLAGGPGRNEQFF,TGTGCCAGCAGCTCACCGGGACTAGCGGGGGGCCCTGGGAGGAATGAGCAGTTCTTC
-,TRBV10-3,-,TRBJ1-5,CAIGSQGGQPQHF,TGTGCCATCGGTTCGCAGGGCGGTCAGCCCCAGCATTTT
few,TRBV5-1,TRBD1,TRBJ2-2,CASRETGGLTGELFF,TGCGCCAGCAGGGAGACAGGGGGCCTCACCGGGGAGCTGTTTTTT
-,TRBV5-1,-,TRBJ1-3,CASSLGVGSGNTIYF,TGCGCCAGCAGCTTGGGGGTTGGCTCTGGAAACACCATATATTTT
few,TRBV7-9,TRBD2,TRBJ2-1,CASSDGRVRRDNEQFF,TGTGCCAGCAGCGATGGGAGGGTCAGACGAGACAATGAGCAGTTCTTC
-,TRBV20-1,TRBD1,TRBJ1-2,CSARDRGDRLFFAF,TGCAGTGCTAGAGACCGGGGGGACAGGCTATTCTTTGCCTTC
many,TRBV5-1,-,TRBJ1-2,CASSEQDPLYGYTF,TGCGCCAGCAGCGAACAGGACCCTCTCTATGGCTACACCTTC
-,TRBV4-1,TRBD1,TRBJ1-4,CASSQHRGTNEKLFF,TGCGCCAGCAGCCAGCACAGGGGGACTAATGAAAAACTGTTTTTT
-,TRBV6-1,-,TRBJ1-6,CASSDGRTNSPLHF,TGTGCCAGCAGTGACGGACGGACAAATTCACCCCTCCACTTT
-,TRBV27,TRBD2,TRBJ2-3,CASSAARGLAGASSTDTQYF,TGTGCCAGCAGTGCAGCGCGAGGACTAGCGGGGGCTTCTAGCACAGATACGCAGTATTTT
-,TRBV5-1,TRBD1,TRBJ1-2,CASSPGQGGYGYTF,TGCGCCAGCAGCCCGGGACAGGGAGGCTATGGCTACACCTTC
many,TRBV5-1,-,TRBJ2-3,CASSSRDPRADTQYF,TGCGCCAGCAGCTCCCGGGACCCGAGGGCAGATACGCAGTATTTT
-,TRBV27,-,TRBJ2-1,CASSTPGGYNEQFF,TGTGCCAGCAGCACCCCCGGTGGCTACAATGAGCAGTTCTTC
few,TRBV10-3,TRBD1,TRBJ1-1,CAIRDRGIMNTEAFF,TGTGCCATCAGAGACAGGGGGATCATGAACACTGAAGCTTTCTTT
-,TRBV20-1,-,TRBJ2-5,CSANRGGGRGETQYF,TGCAGTGCTAATCGAGGAGGGGGGCGAGGGGAGACCCAGTACTTC
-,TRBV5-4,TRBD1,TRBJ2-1,CASSSGDRGYNEQFF,TGTGCCAGCAGCTCGGGGGACAGGGGGTACAATGAGCAGTTCTTC
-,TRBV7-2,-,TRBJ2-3,CASSFRVLTDTQYF,TGTGCCAGCAGCTTTCGGGTCTTAACAGATACGCAGTATTTT
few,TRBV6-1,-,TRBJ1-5,CASSEGAQPQHF,TGTGCCAGCAGTGAAGGAGCTCAGCCCCAGCATTTT
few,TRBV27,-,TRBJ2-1,CASSLGYRVDEQFF,TGTGCCAGCAGTTTAGGGTACAGGGTCGATGAGCAGTTCTTC
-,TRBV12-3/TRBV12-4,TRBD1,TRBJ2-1,CASSLVGQGSYEQFF,TGTGCCAGCAGTTTAGTGGGACAGGGTTCGTATGAGCAGTTCTTC
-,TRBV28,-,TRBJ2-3,CASSWGLRGTQYF,TGTGCCAGCAGTTGGGGGCTTCGGGGTACGCAGTATTTT
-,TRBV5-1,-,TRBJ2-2,CASSWTVSNTGELFF,TGCGCCAGCAGCTGGACGGTATCGAACACCGGGGAGCTGTTTTTT
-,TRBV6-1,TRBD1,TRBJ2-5,CASSRLGTGGSETQYF,TGTGCCAGCAGTCGACTCGGGACAGGAGGGTCAGAGACCCAGTACTTC
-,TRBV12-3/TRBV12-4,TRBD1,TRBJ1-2,CASSLGDREDGYGYTF,TGTGCCAGCAGTTTAGGGGACAGGGAGGACGGCTATGGCTACACCTTC
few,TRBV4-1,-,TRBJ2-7,CASSQSRGALSYEQYF,TGCGCCAGCAGCCAATCTCGGGGGGCCCTCTCCTACGAGCAGTACTTC
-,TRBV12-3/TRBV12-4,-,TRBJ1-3,CASSFRSSGNTIYF,TGTGCCAGCAGTTTTAGGAGCTCTGGAAACACCATATATTTT
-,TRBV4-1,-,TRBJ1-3,CASSSPVRHSGNTIYF,TGCGCCAGCAGCTCACCCGTACGGCACTCTGGAAACACCATATATTTT